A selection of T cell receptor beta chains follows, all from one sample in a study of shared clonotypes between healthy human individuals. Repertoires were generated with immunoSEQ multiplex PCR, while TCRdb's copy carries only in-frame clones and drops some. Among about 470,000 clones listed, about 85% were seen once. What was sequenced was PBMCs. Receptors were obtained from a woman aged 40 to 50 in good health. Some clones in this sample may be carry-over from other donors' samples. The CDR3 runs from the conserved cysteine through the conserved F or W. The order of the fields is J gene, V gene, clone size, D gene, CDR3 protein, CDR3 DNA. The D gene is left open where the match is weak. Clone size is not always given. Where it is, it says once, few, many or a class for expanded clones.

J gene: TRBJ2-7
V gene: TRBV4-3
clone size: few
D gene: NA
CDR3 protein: CASSPDRNYEQYF
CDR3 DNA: TGCGCCAGCAGCCCGGACAGAAACTACGAGCAGTACTTC

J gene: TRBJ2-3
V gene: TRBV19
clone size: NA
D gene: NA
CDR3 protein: CASSPPATDTQYF
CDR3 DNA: TGTGCCAGTAGTCCACCAGCGACAGATACGCAGTATTTT

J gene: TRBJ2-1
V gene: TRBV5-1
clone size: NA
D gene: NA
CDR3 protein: CASSLESLSAQFF
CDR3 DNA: TGCGCCAGCAGCTTGGAGTCACTTAGCGCGCAGTTCTTC

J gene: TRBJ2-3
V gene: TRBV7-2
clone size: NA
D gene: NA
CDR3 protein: CASSLGWKDTQYF
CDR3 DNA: TGTGCCAGCAGCCTGGGATGGAAAGATACGCAGTATTTT

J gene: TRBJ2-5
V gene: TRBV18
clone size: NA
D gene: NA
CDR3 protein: CASSPLGGLETQYF
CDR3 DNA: TGTGCCAGCTCACCATTGGGAGGTCTAGAGACCCAGTACTTC

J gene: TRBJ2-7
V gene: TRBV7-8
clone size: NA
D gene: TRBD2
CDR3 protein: CASSPKRDYSYEQYF
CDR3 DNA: TGTGCCAGCAGCCCAAAGCGGGACTACTCCTACGAGCAGTACTTC

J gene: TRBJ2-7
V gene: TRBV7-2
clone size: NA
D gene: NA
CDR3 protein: CASSKGTYEQYF
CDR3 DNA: TGTGCCAGCAGTAAGGGCACCTACGAGCAGTACTTC

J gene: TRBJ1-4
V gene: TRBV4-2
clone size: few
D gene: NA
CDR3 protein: CASSLGGGRFEKLFF
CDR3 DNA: TGTGCCAGCAGCCTCGGCGGTGGACGGTTTGAAAAACTGTTTTTT

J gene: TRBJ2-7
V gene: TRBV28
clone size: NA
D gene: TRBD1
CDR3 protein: CAGGTGGVYEQYF
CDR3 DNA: TGTGCCGGGGGGACAGGGGGCGTCTACGAGCAGTACTTC

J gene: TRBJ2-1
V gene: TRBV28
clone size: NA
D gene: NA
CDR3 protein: CASSLMLVGYNEQFF
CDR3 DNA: TGTGCCAGCAGTTTAATGTTAGTTGGGTACAATGAGCAGTTCTTC

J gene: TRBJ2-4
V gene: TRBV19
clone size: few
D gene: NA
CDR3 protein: CASSSGWRNIQYF
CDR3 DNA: TGTGCCAGTAGTTCAGGGTGGAGAAACATTCAGTACTTC

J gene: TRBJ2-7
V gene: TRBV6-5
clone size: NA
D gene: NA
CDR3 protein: CASSRTAGPTYEQYF
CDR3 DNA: TGTGCCAGCAGCCGGACAGCGGGACCCACCTACGAGCAGTACTTC

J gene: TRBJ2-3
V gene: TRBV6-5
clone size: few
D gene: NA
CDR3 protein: CASSPTTDTQYF
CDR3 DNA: TGTGCCAGCAGTCCCACCACAGATACGCAGTATTTT

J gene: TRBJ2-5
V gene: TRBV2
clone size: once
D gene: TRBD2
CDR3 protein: CASSEETSGTETQYF
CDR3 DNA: TGTGCCAGCAGTGAAGAAACTAGCGGGACGGAGACCCAGTACTTC

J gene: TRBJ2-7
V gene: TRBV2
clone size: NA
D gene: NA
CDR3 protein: CASSTIQGEQYF
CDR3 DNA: TGTGCCAGCAGTACCATACAGGGAGAGCAGTACTTC

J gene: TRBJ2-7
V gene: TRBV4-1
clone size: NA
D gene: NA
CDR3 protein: CASSQAARATHEQYF
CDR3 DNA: TGCGCCAGCAGCCAAGCCGCCAGGGCCACCCACGAGCAGTACTTC

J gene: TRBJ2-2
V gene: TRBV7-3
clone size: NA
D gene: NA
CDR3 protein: CASSPDGGRGTGELFF
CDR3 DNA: TGTGCCAGCAGCCCGGACGGAGGCCGGGGAACCGGGGAGCTGTTTTTT

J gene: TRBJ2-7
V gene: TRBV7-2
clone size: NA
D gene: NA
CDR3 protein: CASSFDRATYEQYF
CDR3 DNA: TGTGCCAGCAGCTTTGATCGCGCAACCTACGAGCAGTACTTC

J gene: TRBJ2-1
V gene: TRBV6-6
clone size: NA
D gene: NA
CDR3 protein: CASSALGNEQFF
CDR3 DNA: TGTGCCAGCAGTGCCCTAGGCAATGAGCAGTTCTTC

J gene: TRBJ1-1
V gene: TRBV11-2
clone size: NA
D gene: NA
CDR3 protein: CASSSPTRGAANTEAFF
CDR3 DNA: TGTGCCAGCAGCTCCCCCACCAGGGGCGCTGCGAACACTGAAGCTTTCTTT

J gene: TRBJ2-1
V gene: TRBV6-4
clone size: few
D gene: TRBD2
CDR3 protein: CASSAGLAGGDEQFF
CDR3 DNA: TGTGCCAGCAGTGCAGGACTAGCGGGAGGGGATGAGCAGTTCTTC

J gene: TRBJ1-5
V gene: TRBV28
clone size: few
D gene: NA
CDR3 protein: CASSLVFDQPQHF
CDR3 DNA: TGTGCCAGCAGTTTAGTTTTCGATCAGCCCCAGCATTTT

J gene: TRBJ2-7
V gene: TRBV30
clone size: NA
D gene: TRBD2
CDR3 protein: CASSTPGLAAEQYF
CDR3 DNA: TGTGCCAGTAGTACGCCGGGACTAGCGGCCGAGCAGTACTTC

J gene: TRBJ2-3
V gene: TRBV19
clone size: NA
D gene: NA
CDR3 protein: CASTLGGGTDTQYF
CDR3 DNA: TGTGCCAGTACCCTTGGCGGGGGCACAGATACGCAGTATTTT

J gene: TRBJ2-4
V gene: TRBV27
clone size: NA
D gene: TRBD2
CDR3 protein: CASSFSAPLAGIAKNIQYF
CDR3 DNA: TGTGCCAGCAGTTTCTCTGCTCCACTAGCGGGGATCGCCAAAAACATTCAGTACTTC

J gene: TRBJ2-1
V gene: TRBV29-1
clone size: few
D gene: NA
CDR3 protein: CSVDVGVGYNEQFF
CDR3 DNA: TGCAGCGTTGACGTGGGAGTAGGCTACAATGAGCAGTTCTTC

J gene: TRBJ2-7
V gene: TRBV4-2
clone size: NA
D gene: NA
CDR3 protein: CASSLGLLSYEQYF
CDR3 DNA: TGTGCCAGCAGCCTAGGACTCCTCTCCTACGAGCAGTACTTC

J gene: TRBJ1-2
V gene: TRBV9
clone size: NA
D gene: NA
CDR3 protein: CASSVGVGRGYGYTF
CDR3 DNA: TGTGCCAGCAGCGTAGGGGTGGGCAGGGGCTATGGCTACACCTTC

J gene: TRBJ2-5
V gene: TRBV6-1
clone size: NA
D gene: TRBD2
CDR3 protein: CASTSEHTREETQYF
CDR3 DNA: TGTGCCAGCACCTCCGAACACACGCGGGAGGAGACCCAGTACTTC

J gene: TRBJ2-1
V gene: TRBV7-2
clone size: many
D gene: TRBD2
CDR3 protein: CASSLGTTLTEQFF
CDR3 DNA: TGTGCCAGCAGCCTGGGGACTACCTTAACAGAGCAGTTCTTC

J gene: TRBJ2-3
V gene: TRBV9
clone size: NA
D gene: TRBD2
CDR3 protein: CASSVGTSGLDTQYF
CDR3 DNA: TGTGCCAGCAGCGTAGGGACTAGCGGGTTGGATACGCAGTATTTT

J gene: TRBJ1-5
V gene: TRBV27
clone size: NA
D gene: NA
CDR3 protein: CASSPGTQNGQPQHF
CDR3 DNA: TGTGCCAGCAGTCCCGGGACACAAAATGGGCAGCCCCAGCATTTT

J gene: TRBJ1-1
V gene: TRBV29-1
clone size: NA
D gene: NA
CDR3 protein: CSVRLSMNTEAFF
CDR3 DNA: TGCAGCGTCCGACTGAGTATGAACACTGAAGCTTTCTTT